This section outlines one T cell receptor (beta chain) sequence together with its context. The data belong to a study of T cells in Graves' hyperthyroidism and ophthalmopathy. RNA transcripts served as the template for amplifying TCR beta CDR3 regions. First-round RT-PCR targeting the TCR CDR3 was performed with the HTBI primer set. TCRdb fed the multiplex PCR reads into MiXCR, producing one record per CDR3 protein. The sample contains hundreds of thousands of distinct CDR3 sequences, roughly 14% of which appear only once. Newly diagnosed patients aged 18 to 65 had hyperthyroidism of under 2 months' duration. Sequenced sample: blood. This clonotype was sampled from a woman aged 25 to 39 with Graves' hyperthyroidism.

CDR3 sequence reads: CASNPIGRTDTQYF. The CDR3 DNA reads TGTGCCAGCAACCCCATTGGGCGTACAGATACGCAGTATTTT. V gene TRBV14 combines with J gene TRBJ2-3; no clear D gene. The CDR3 has 14 amino acids. Germline values: CDR1 SGHDN, CDR2 FVKESK. V lost 7 bases and J 3 bases, leaving 14 bases between the germline ends. Based on the CDR3 plus reference TRBV14 and TRBJ2-3, the full variable domain is EAGVTQFPSHSVIEKGQTVTLRCDPISGHDNLYWYRRVMGKEIKFLLHFVKESKQDESGMPNNRFLAERTGGTYSTLKVQPAELEDSGVYFCASNPIGRTDTQYFGPGTRLTVL.